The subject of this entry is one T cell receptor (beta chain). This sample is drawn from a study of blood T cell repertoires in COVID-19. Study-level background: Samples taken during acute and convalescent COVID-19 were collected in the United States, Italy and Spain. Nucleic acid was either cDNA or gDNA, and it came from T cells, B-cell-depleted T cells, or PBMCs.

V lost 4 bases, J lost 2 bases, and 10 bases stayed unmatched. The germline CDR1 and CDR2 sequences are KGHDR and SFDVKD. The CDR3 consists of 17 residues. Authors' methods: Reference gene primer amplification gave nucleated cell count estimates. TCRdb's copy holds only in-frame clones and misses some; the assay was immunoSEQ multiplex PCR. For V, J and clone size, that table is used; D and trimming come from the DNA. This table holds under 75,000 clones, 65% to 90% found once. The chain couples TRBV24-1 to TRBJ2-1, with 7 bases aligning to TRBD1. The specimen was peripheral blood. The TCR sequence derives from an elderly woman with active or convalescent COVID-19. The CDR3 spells CATSDRKTGLAYNEQFF. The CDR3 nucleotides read TGTGCCACCAGTGACCGCAAGACAGGGTTGGCCTACAATGAGCAGTTCTTC.